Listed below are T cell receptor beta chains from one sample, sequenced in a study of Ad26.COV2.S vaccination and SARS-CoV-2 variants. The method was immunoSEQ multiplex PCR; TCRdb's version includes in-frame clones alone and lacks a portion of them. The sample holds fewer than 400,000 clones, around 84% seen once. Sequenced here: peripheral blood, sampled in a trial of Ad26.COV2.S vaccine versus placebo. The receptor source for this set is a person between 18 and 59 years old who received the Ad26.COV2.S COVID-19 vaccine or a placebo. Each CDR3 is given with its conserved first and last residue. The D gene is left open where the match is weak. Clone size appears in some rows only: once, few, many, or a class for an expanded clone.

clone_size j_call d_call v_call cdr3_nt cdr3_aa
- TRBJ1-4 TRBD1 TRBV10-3 TGTGCCATCAAACAGGGGGAAAAACTGTTTTTT CAIKQGEKLFF
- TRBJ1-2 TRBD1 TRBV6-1 TGTGCCAGCAGTGAACCGGGACAGAGGACCTATGGCTACACCTTC CASSEPGQRTYGYTF
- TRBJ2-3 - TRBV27 TGTGCCAGCAGTTTAAGAGGGGCGGCCACAGATACGCAGTATTTT CASSLRGAATDTQYF
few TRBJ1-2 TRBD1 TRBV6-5 TGTGCCAGCAGTACCTACAGGGGGCGATCGGATGGCTACACCTTC CASSTYRGRSDGYTF
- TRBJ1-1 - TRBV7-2 TGTGCCAGCAGCCCACGGTTGGGGAACACTGAAGCTTTCTTT CASSPRLGNTEAFF
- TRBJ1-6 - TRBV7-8 TGTGCCAGCAGCTCCTTGTCGGGGTTCGGAGATTGGCCCTATAATTCACCCCTCCACTTT CASSSLSGFGDWPYNSPLHF
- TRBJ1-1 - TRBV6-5 TGTGCCAGCAGTCTTACAGGGATGACTGAAGCTTTCTTT CASSLTGMTEAFF
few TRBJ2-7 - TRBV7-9 TGTGCCAGCAGCTTCTCTCAGGGGGGCTACGAGCAGTACTTC CASSFSQGGYEQYF
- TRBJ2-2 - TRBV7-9 TGTGCCAGCAGCTCCCTGGGGGTTGGGACCGGGGAGCTGTTTTTT CASSSLGVGTGELFF
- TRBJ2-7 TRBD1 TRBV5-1 TGCGCCAGCAGCCTGGCCCCCACAGGGGGCTTCTACGAGCAGTACTTC CASSLAPTGGFYEQYF
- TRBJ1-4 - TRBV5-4 TGTGCCAGCAGCACTAAGACAGGAGTAAATGAAAAACTGTTTTTT CASSTKTGVNEKLFF
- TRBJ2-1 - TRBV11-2 TGTGCCAGCAGCCTTACAGGTTACTCCTACAATGAGCAGTTCTTC CASSLTGYSYNEQFF
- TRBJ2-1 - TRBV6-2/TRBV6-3 TGTGCCAGCAGTTACTCGAATGGACGCAACAATGAGCAGTTCTTC CASSYSNGRNNEQFF
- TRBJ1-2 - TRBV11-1 TGTGCCAGCAGCTTAGGTACAGGGAGATTAGATGGCTACACCTTC CASSLGTGRLDGYTF
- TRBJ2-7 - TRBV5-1 TGCGCCAGCAGCTTGGGAAGGACAGCACTCAAGCAGTACTTC CASSLGRTALKQYF